This passage covers 9 T cell receptor beta chains from one sample sequenced in a study of cytomegalovirus exposure and HLA in healthy donors (dated by TCRdb to about 2017). The library was built by means of the immunoSEQ multiplex PCR assay. For the multiplex PCR, a mixture combining 60 forward primers for TCR Vbeta segments and 13 reverse primers for TCR Jbeta segments was used. TCRdb re-hosts the immuneACCESS table, in-frame sequences only. Its copies lack some clones; in the studies checked, an unresolved V gene accounts for under half of them, and the cause for the rest is not known. This sample comprises roughly 150,000 clones, 68% of them detected only once. The top ten clones comprise about 10% of the sample. The sequenced material came from PBMCs. These receptors all come from a man between 25 and 39 years old in good health and CMV-seropositive.

V gene TRBV4-2 combines with J gene TRBJ2-7; the D gene is possibly TRBD2 (5 bases). Germline V gene lookup returns CDR1 LGHNA and CDR2 YNFKEQ. This CDR3 is built from 15 residues. V was cut by 0 bases and J by 5 bases, with 14 bases left in between. CDR3 sequence reads: CASSQEPAGVDEQYF. The CDR3 nucleotides read TGTGCCAGCAGCCAAGAACCCGCCGGGGTTGACGAGCAGTACTTC.

This sequence joins TRBV11-3 and TRBJ2-3; TRBD2 agrees at 7 bases. CDR1 is SGHNT and CDR2 is YENEEA in the germline V gene. The CDR3 loop spans 16 amino acids. Trimming at V came to 1 base and at J to 0 bases, leaving 4 bases not matched to a gene. The CDR3 here is CASSLGGGTSTDTQYF. In DNA, the CDR3 is TGTGCCAGCAGCTTAGGGGGAGGGACTAGCACAGATACGCAGTATTTT.

The chain recombines TRBV6-1 with TRBJ1-1; no definite D call. The CDR3 runs 16 residues. Germline lookup yields CDR1 MNHNS and CDR2 SASEGT. Trimming pared 3 bases from V and 1 base from J, leaving 15 bases between. CDR3 nucleotides: TGTGCCAGCAGTGAGTATGATATCCCAGGGAACACTGAAGCTTTCTTT. Translation gives CASSEYDIPGNTEAFF.

This clone was detected a few times. The chain combines TRBV11-3 with TRBJ1-1; 7 bases map to TRBD1. Germline V lookup: CDR1 SGHNT, CDR2 YENEEA. The length of the CDR3 is 15 residues. The V segment lost 1 base and the J segment 4 bases; nucleotides outside the gene matches: 6. CDR3 coding DNA: TGTGCCAGCAGCTTAGGACAGGGAGACGGCACTGAAGCTTTCTTT. Amino acid sequence: CASSLGQGDGTEAFF.

This rearrangement joins TRBV11-3 to TRBJ1-3, with D hard to call. From germline, CDR1 is SGHNT and CDR2 YENEEA. V was shortened by 3 bases and J by 3 bases, with 3 bases between the two germline ends. This CDR3 spans 12 amino acids. Here the CDR3 reads CASSFRGNTIYF. The CDR3 DNA sequence: TGTGCCAGCAGCTTTCGTGGAAACACCATATATTTT.

The chain is built from TRBV27 and TRBJ2-3, with 15 bases fitting TRBD2. V shed 6 bases and J 6 bases; nucleotides not matched to a gene: 16. CDR1 is MNHEY, CDR2 SMNVEV, per germline (reference sequence). This CDR3 spans 19 amino acids. The CDR3 DNA reads as TGTGCCAGCAGCCCCCCCGGACTAGCGGGAGGGCGGGGTCTGGATACGCAGTATTTT. This codes for CASSPPGLAGGRGLDTQYF.

This chain connects TRBV7-3 to TRBJ2-3, with a possible D match to TRBD2 (6 bases). This CDR3 spans 15 amino acids. Germline V gives CDR1 SGHTA, CDR2 FQGTGA. V dropped 5 bases and J dropped 2 bases, with 14 bases sitting between them. The CDR3 protein is CASSRTGLNTDTQYF. CDR3 nucleotides: TGTGCCAGCAGCCGTACGGGACTGAACACAGATACGCAGTATTTT. The full variable domain, rest sourced from reference TRBV7-3 and TRBJ2-3, is GAGVSQTPSNKVTEKGKYVELRCDPISGHTALYWYRQSLGQGPEFLIYFQGTGAADDSGLPNDRFFAVRPEGSVSTLKIQRTERGDSAVYLCASSRTGLNTDTQYFGPGTRLTVL.

J is TRBJ1-5 and V is TRBV4-2; 7 nucleotides line up with TRBD1. V was pared by 1 base and J by 6 bases, with 3 bases of the junction left unmatched. The CDR3 covers 14 residues. Germline V CDR1 and CDR2: LGHNA, YNFKEQ. The CDR3 spells CASSQGQGSQPQHF. The CDR3 DNA reads as TGTGCCAGCAGCCAAGGACAGGGATCTCAGCCCCAGCATTTT.

Only a few counts were recorded for this clone. The chain employs TRBV5-6 and TRBJ2-1; 12 bases line up with TRBD2. Germline CDR1 is SGHDT and CDR2 is YYEEEE. This CDR3 has 16 amino acids. V dropped 5 bases and J dropped 3; count of bases not matched to a gene: 6. The CDR3 nucleotides read TGTGCCAGCAGGATGACTAGCGGGAGATTCTACAATGAGCAGTTCTTC. This gives the protein CASRMTSGRFYNEQFF.